Below, one TCR beta chain is given with its context. This sample was included in a study of blood T cell repertoires in COVID-19. Per germline, CDR1 SNHLY and CDR2 FYNNEI. The CDR3 has 14 amino acids. J was trimmed by 1 base and V by 3 bases; bases with no gene match: 2. Sequencing was performed with immunoSEQ multiplex PCR; in TCRdb, only in-frame clones are kept and a portion is missing. The data show about 110,000 clones, more than 75% seen once. The receptor's source is a woman in her forties or fifties with acute or convalescent COVID-19. The chain links TRBV2 to TRBJ1-1; 7 nucleotides match TRBD1. The source material was peripheral blood. CDR3 in amino acids: CASSDYRGNTEAFF. In DNA form, the CDR3 reads TGTGCCAGCAGTGATTACAGGGGGAACACTGAAGCTTTCTTT.